This TCR beta chain was identified in a study of cytomegalovirus exposure and HLA in healthy donors. Study details: Among around 200 million T cells, an earlier analysis found roughly 120 million unique TCR beta sequences.

CDR1 and CDR2 from the germline V gene are SNHLY and FYNNEI. This CDR3 region has 15 residues. Trimming took 0 bases from V and 1 from J; bases not matched to a gene: 1. The PCR was carried out with 60 Vbeta primers and 13 Jbeta primers. Libraries were prepared by immunoSEQ multiplex PCR; TCRdb keeps only in-frame clonotypes and omits some of them. The table includes 110,000 or so clones, under 70% detected once. As concerns this clone: Antigen: not known.

Study observations and caveats: There were some public TCRs occurring in many donors, but most TCR sequences were rare. An analysis done earlier found most TCR beta V segments productive about 90% or about 30% of the time. It was confirmed in vitro that a few of the CMV-associated chains were specific for CMV antigens.

The J gene is TRBJ2-3, the V gene TRBV2; 7 positions agree with TRBD2. The clonotype was recovered from a man between 18 and 29 years old in good health and CMV-seropositive. The sample taken for sequencing was PBMCs. The CDR3 DNA reads TGTGCCAGCAGTGAAGCTCTAGCGGGCACAGATACGCAGTATTTT. Its translation: CASSEALAGTDTQYF. The complete variable domain, with remaining parts taken from reference TRBV2 and TRBJ2-3, reads EPEVTQTPSHQVTQMGQEVILRCVPISNHLYFYWYRQILGQKVEFLVSFYNNEISEKSEIFDDQFSVERPDGSNFTLKIRSTKLEDSAMYFCASSEALAGTDTQYFGPGTRLTVL.